This TCR beta chain was captured in a study of Ad26.COV2.S vaccination and SARS-CoV-2 variants. Overall study: Intramuscularly, Ad26.COV2.S was given either once or twice, 56 days apart.

The CDR3 runs to 14 residues. Trimming removed 3 bases from V and 1 base from J, with 9 bases in between. The germline CDR1 and CDR2 sequences are MNHNY and SVGAGI (reference sequence). Treatment in this sample: some 20 received Ad26.COV2.S at low or high dose, single or two shots; about 5 received placebo; per-sample allocation not given. At day 63 after the first vaccine or placebo injection, samples were drawn. An Ad26 vector expressing Wuhan-strain SARS-CoV-2 spike constituted the vaccine. Only in-frame clones appear in the TCRdb table, and some are missing; sequencing was by immunoSEQ multiplex PCR. This sample yields roughly 380,000 clones, of which 80% to 90% are seen a single time; around 3.3% belongs to the top ten.

This sequence joins TRBV6-6 and TRBJ1-1; D is undetermined. The sequence was collected from a person between 18 and 60 years old who received the Ad26.COV2.S COVID-19 vaccine or a placebo. Sequenced material: peripheral blood, taken in a trial of Ad26.COV2.S vaccine versus placebo. The CDR3 protein is CASSYMYPNTEAFF. In DNA, the CDR3 is TGTGCCAGCAGTTATATGTACCCGAACACTGAAGCTTTCTTT.